A single sample gave rise to the 6 T cell receptor beta chains below, sequenced in a study of Ad26.COV2.S vaccination and SARS-CoV-2 variants (dated by TCRdb to the early 2020s). This specimen's treatment or condition label, per the study, means: some 19 received Ad26.COV2.S at low or high dose, single or two shots; roughly five received placebo; per-sample allocation not given. For vaccine and placebo recipients, the sequenced repertoires came from samples collected on day 63 after the first injection. The library was obtained by the immunoSEQ multiplex PCR assay. In its TCRdb copy, this immuneACCESS table keeps in-frame sequences only and misses some clones. Where compared with another copy, unresolved V genes explain less than half of these, and the others have no known cause. The sample records around 400,000 clones, around 89% of which are singletons. In total, the top ten clones hold 1.9% of the sample.

Source: peripheral blood, taken in a trial of Ad26.COV2.S vaccine versus placebo. The receptors were gathered from a person between 18 and 60 years old who received the Ad26.COV2.S COVID-19 vaccine or a placebo.

The chain couples TRBV28 to TRBJ2-7; TRBD2 matches 10 bases. Germline CDR1 MDHEN, CDR2 SYDVKM. The J segment lost 4 bases and the V segment lost 5 bases, leaving 8 bases of the junction unmatched. The CDR3 is made up of 15 amino acids. Written as DNA, the CDR3 is TGTGCCAGCAGTCCCGAGCGGGAGGGCCCATACGAGCAGTACTTC. Translated, it gives CASSPEREGPYEQYF.

This clone was picked up one time. V gene TRBV11-2 combines with J gene TRBJ2-5; D may be TRBD1 (6 bases). The CDR3 is 13 amino acids. Germline CDR1 SGHAT, CDR2 FQNNGV. The V gene lost 1 base and the J gene lost 5 bases, with 8 bases spanning the gap. CDR3 protein: CASSLGGRETQYF. The CDR3 bases are TGTGCCAGCAGCTTAGGGGGGCGTGAGACCCAGTACTTC.

The chain employs TRBV6-1 and TRBJ2-3; 10 nucleotides line up with TRBD1. V was clipped by 0 bases and J by 2 bases; unmatched bases: 2. Germline-derived CDR1 and CDR2 are MNHNS and SASEGT. The CDR3 totals 16 residues. This CDR3 is CASSEAGQGNTDTQYF. CDR3 bases: TGTGCCAGCAGTGAAGCGGGACAGGGGAACACAGATACGCAGTATTTT.

This chain links TRBV2 with TRBJ1-2; 10 bases are a match to TRBD1. CDR3 length: 13 amino acids. V trimming: 5 bases; J trimming: 5 bases; junction bases outside the gene matches: 2. The V gene's germline CDR1 is SNHLY and CDR2 FYNNEI. CDR3 residues: CASSRTGGYGYTF. The CDR3 nucleotides read TGTGCCAGCAGTCGGACAGGGGGGTATGGCTACACCTTC.

The J gene is TRBJ2-7, the V gene TRBV14; 8 bases agree with TRBD1. The CDR3 runs to 15 residues. V dropped 1 base and J dropped 2; count of bases not matched to a gene: 4. Germline lookup yields CDR1 SGHDN and CDR2 FVKESK. The DNA for the CDR3 is TGTGCCAGCAGCCAAGGCGGGACAGGCGCCTACGAGCAGTACTTC. Amino acids: CASSQGGTGAYEQYF.

The chain joins TRBV7-8 to TRBJ1-5; TRBD1 aligns across 7 bases. The CDR3 has 15 residues. With 5 bases clipped from V and 8 bases from J, the junction kept 12 bases outside the gene matches. Germline V gives CDR1 SGHVS, CDR2 FQNEAQ. The CDR3 region has the DNA TGTGCCAGCAGCCCAGGGGGACCAAGCCAGGAGCCCCAGCATTTT. It yields the protein CASSPGGPSQEPQHF.